Below, 8 T cell receptor beta chains from the same sample are listed, as sequenced in a study of Ad26.COV2.S vaccination and SARS-CoV-2 variants. The treatment is: some 19 received Ad26.COV2.S at low or high dose, single or two shots; roughly five received placebo; per-sample allocation not given. Vaccine and placebo recipients were sampled on day 63 after the first injection. The repertoire was sequenced with immunoSEQ multiplex PCR; TCRdb's copy has only in-frame clones and lacks some. The sample has a few hundred thousand clones, around nine tenths seen once. The source material was peripheral blood, sampled in a trial of Ad26.COV2.S vaccine versus placebo. Receptors originate from a person aged 18 to 65 who received the Ad26.COV2.S COVID-19 vaccine or a placebo.

This chain connects TRBV18 to TRBJ2-7; 11 bases align to TRBD2. Germline V gene data show CDR1 as KGHSH and CDR2 as LQKENI. The V and J ends lost 2 bases and 3 bases, in that order; junction bases with no gene match: 12. The CDR3 is 18 amino acids. The CDR3 protein is CASSPVGTSGITFYEQYF. DNA of the CDR3: TGTGCCAGCTCACCAGTCGGGACTAGCGGTATTACCTTCTACGAGCAGTACTTC.

This clone occurred a few times. The chain carries TRBV12-3 or TRBV12-4 and TRBJ1-1; D is undetermined. V was clipped by 3 bases and J by 2 bases, with 7 bases between them. CDR3 size: 13 residues. In DNA, the CDR3 is TGTGCCAGCAGTTTGAACCTTAACACTGAAGCTTTCTTT. Protein: CASSLNLNTEAFF.

The sample holds one count of this clone. This chain connects TRBV27 to TRBJ2-2, with a weak D call TRBD1 (5 bases). Looked up from germline, CDR1 is MNHEY and CDR2 is SMNVEV (reference sequence). Trimming shortened V by 5 bases and J by 5 bases, and 15 bases separated the two germline ends. The CDR3 extends over 15 amino acids. DNA for the CDR3: TGTGCCAGCAGTCCAGACAGTGGAATTACCGGGGAGCTGTTTTTT. Translated: CASSPDSGITGELFF.

The rearrangement uses TRBV18 and TRBJ2-7, with D unresolved. V lost 2 bases to trimming and J lost 4 bases, with 9 bases between them. The CDR3 contains 13 residues. Germline CDR1 and CDR2: KGHSH and LQKENI. The CDR3 nucleotides read TGTGCCAGCTCACCATCAGGCTTATACGAGCAGTACTTC. Translating it yields CASSPSGLYEQYF.

The chain recombines TRBV7-2 with TRBJ1-1; D is perhaps TRBD1 (6 bases). The CDR3 totals 15 residues. Germline loops: CDR1 SGHTA, CDR2 FQGNSA. Trimming left V 4 bases short and J 1 base short, with 13 bases between. The CDR3 DNA sequence: TGTGCCAGCAGCTCAGTACAGGGCTGGAACACTGAAGCTTTCTTT. It yields the protein CASSSVQGWNTEAFF. The full variable domain, rest sourced from reference TRBV7-2 and TRBJ1-1, is GAGVSQSPSNKVTEKGKDVELRCDPISGHTALYWYRQSLGQGLEFLIYFQGNSAPDKSGLPSDRFSAERTGGSVSTLTIQRTQQEDSAVYLCASSSVQGWNTEAFFGQGTRLTVV.

The V call is TRBV7-9, the J call TRBJ2-5; perhaps TRBD2 as D (6 bases). The CDR3 has 15 amino acids. Germline V gene sequence: CDR1 SEHNR, CDR2 FQNEAQ (reference sequence). Trimming removed 2 bases from V and 1 base from J, with 11 bases in between. The CDR3 coding sequence is TGTGCCAGCAGCTTAACGGGAGCGGGCCAAGAGACCCAGTACTTC. Translation gives CASSLTGAGQETQYF. The variable domain in full, with the rest retrieved from reference TRBV7-9 and TRBJ2-5, is DTGVSQNPRHKITKRGQNVTFRCDPISEHNRLYWYRQTLGQGPEFLTYFQNEAQLEKSRLLSDRFSAERPKGSFSTLEIQRTEQGDSAMYLCASSLTGAGQETQYFGPGTRLLVL.

Worth noting for this clone: The same CDR3 is also encoded by other DNA sequences in this sample. This chain joins TRBV2 and TRBJ2-7, with a tentative D call TRBD1 (5 bases). The CDR3 contains 13 residues. Trimming shortened V by 5 bases and J by 2 bases, and 10 bases separated the two germline ends. Germline V gene sequence: CDR1 SNHLY, CDR2 FYNNEI. CDR3 in amino acids: CASSRDRAYEQYF. CDR3 nucleotides: TGTGCCAGCAGTCGAGACAGAGCCTACGAGCAGTACTTC.

This chain connects TRBV29-1 to TRBJ2-1; 8 nucleotides align to TRBD1. J lost 2 bases, V lost 5 bases, and 8 bases had no gene match. This CDR3 is 15 amino acids long. Germline loops: CDR1 SQVTM, CDR2 ANQGSEA. DNA for the CDR3: TGCAGCGTTCAACAGGGGGTTGGCACCTACAATGAGCAGTTCTTC. Translating it yields CSVQQGVGTYNEQFF.